This TCR beta chain was retrieved from a study of blood T cells in healthy people across ages. The wider study: About one barcoded beta molecule was captured per two T cells (by template switching). Study results and caveats: A roughly linear fall in TCR beta diversity per million T cells was seen with increasing age.

Samples each had at least 5.5 micrograms of total RNA extracted. A second PCR, run for about 7 to 11 cycles, used a sample-barcoded 5' primer plus a J-beta primer mix. Through a template-switch adaptor with 12 random nucleotides, each cDNA molecule received a tag. TCRdb reanalysed the 5' RACE reads using MiXCR and keeps one entry per CDR3 protein. This repertoire shows some 1,800,000 distinct CDR3 sequences, about 39% found once; its top ten account for roughly 23%. The CDR3 length is 14 residues. Trimming pared 2 bases from V and 6 bases from J, leaving 16 bases between. CDR1 DFQATT and CDR2 SNEGSKA come from the germline V gene (reference sequence). Remarks on this clonotype: What it binds is unknown.

Sequencing input: blood. This rearrangement joins TRBV20-1 to TRBJ1-2; D uncertain. The sequence was obtained from a human donor in good health. CDR3 coding DNA: TGCAGTGCTAGAAGTAAGGAGGCAGATGATGGCTACACCTTC. Translated: CSARSKEADDGYTF.